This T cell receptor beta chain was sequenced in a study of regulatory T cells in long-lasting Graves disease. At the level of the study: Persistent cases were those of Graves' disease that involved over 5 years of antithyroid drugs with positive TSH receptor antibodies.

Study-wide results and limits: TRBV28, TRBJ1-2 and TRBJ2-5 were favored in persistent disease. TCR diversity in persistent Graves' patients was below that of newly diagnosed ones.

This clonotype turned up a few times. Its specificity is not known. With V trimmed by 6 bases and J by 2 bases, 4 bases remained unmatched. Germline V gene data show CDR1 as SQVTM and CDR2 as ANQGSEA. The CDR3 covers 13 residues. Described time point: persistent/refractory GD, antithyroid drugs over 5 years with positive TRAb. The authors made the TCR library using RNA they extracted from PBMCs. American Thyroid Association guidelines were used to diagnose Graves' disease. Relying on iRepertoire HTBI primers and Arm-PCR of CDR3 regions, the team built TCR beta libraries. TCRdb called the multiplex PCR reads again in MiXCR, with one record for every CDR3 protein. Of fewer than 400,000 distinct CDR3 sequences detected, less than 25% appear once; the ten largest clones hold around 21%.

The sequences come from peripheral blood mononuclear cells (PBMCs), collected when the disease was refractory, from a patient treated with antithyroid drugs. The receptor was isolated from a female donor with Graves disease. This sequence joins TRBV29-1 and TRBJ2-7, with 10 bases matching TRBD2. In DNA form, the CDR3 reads TGCAGCGTCAGTCTAGCGGGAGCCTACGAGCAGTACTTC. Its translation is CSVSLAGAYEQYF.